This TCR beta chain was documented in a study of T cells in lung cancer brain metastases. Exclusion applied to anyone with multiple prior malignancies. Guided by marked H&E slides, tumor areas were macrodissected from 5 or 6 unstained, deparaffinized 10 um sections. V lost 0 bases to trimming and J lost 2 bases, with 10 bases between them. The CDR3 runs 15 residues. CDR1 and CDR2 from the germline V gene are LNHNV and YYDKDF (reference sequence). Only in-frame clones appear in the TCRdb table, and some are missing; sequencing was by immunoSEQ multiplex PCR. The sample holds more than 550 clones; approximately 93% are singletons and the top ten take 3.7%.

Sequenced: tumor tissue from a brain metastasis. This sequence originates from a woman between 50 and 59 years old with non-small cell lung cancer that had spread to the brain. The chain joins TRBV15 to TRBJ2-5; no clear D. In nucleotides, the CDR3 is TGTGCCACCAGCAGAGATTTGGCACTTCAAGAGACCCAGTACTTC. Residues: CATSRDLALQETQYF.